A selection of T cell receptor beta chains follows, all from one sample in a study of control samples from healthy donors and cancer patients. Profiled with immunoSEQ multiplex PCR; TCRdb holds only in-frame clones, not every one. The table has about 130,000 clones, about 92% seen once. Sequenced material: blood. All receptors derive from a woman in her forties or fifties in good health. Both conserved end residues are part of each CDR3. Each record gives: J gene, D gene, clone size, V gene, CDR3 DNA, CDR3 protein. A D gene is named only where the DNA matches it firmly. A clone size is listed for some rows: how often the clone was seen (once, few, many), or a class if it is expanded.

j_call: TRBJ1-4
d_call: .
clone_size: .
v_call: TRBV15
cdr3_nt: TGTGCCACCAGCAGAGGGGTGATCGAGACAGGAGCGAATTTT
cdr3_aa: CATSRGVIETGANF

j_call: TRBJ1-3
d_call: .
clone_size: .
v_call: TRBV25-1
cdr3_nt: TGTGCCAGCAGTTCCACTATGGACGGCGCTGTGGATTTT
cdr3_aa: CASSSTMDGAVDF

j_call: TRBJ2-7
d_call: TRBD1
clone_size: .
v_call: TRBV6-5
cdr3_nt: TGTGCCAGTTCTGAACCGGGACAGGGGCCCGAGCAGTACTTC
cdr3_aa: CASSEPGQGPEQYF

j_call: TRBJ2-7
d_call: TRBD1
clone_size: once
v_call: TRBV11-2
cdr3_nt: TGTGCCAGCAGCTTAGCAGACAGGGGGCCGTACGAGCAGTACTTC
cdr3_aa: CASSLADRGPYEQYF

j_call: TRBJ1-5
d_call: TRBD1
clone_size: few
v_call: TRBV25-1
cdr3_nt: TGTGCCAGCAGTGGTACAGGGGGAGGTCAGCCCCAGCATTTT
cdr3_aa: CASSGTGGGQPQHF

j_call: TRBJ2-1
d_call: TRBD2
clone_size: .
v_call: TRBV19
cdr3_nt: TGTGCCAGTAGTACTAGCCTAGCGGGGGGTGAGCAGTTCTTC
cdr3_aa: CASSTSLAGGEQFF

j_call: TRBJ1-2
d_call: .
clone_size: .
v_call: TRBV28
cdr3_nt: TGTGCCAGCAGTTCACCTATCTATGGCTACACCTTC
cdr3_aa: CASSSPIYGYTF

j_call: TRBJ2-7
d_call: .
clone_size: .
v_call: TRBV7-9
cdr3_nt: TGTGCCAGCAGCCCTGGGACCCACAGCTACGAGCAGTACTTC
cdr3_aa: CASSPGTHSYEQYF

j_call: TRBJ1-6
d_call: TRBD1
clone_size: .
v_call: TRBV5-6
cdr3_nt: TGTGCCAGCAGTCTTCCCGGACAGGCTGATAATTCACCCCTCCACTTT
cdr3_aa: CASSLPGQADNSPLHF

j_call: TRBJ2-5
d_call: .
clone_size: .
v_call: TRBV28
cdr3_nt: TGTGCCAGCAGTTTAGGGCAGGGGGGGCCAGAGACCCAGTACTTC
cdr3_aa: CASSLGQGGPETQYF

j_call: TRBJ1-1
d_call: TRBD1
clone_size: .
v_call: TRBV19
cdr3_nt: TGTGCCAGTAGTATGGGACAGTGGCCGGATGACACTGAAGCTTTCTTT
cdr3_aa: CASSMGQWPDDTEAFF

j_call: TRBJ2-7
d_call: .
clone_size: .
v_call: TRBV19
cdr3_nt: TGTGCCAGTAGTACAAAAGGGGCCTCCTACGAGCAGTACTTC
cdr3_aa: CASSTKGASYEQYF

j_call: TRBJ1-1
d_call: .
clone_size: .
v_call: TRBV7-8
cdr3_nt: TGTGCCAGCAGCTTAGCCAAACGGACCGGGAAGGACACTGAAGCTTTCTTT
cdr3_aa: CASSLAKRTGKDTEAFF

j_call: TRBJ2-2
d_call: TRBD2
clone_size: .
v_call: TRBV5-1
cdr3_nt: TGCGCCAGCAGCTCCCTGGGACTAGCGGCGAACACCGGGGAGCTGTTTTTT
cdr3_aa: CASSSLGLAANTGELFF

j_call: TRBJ1-3
d_call: TRBD1
clone_size: .
v_call: TRBV18
cdr3_nt: TGTGCCAGCTCACCACCGTGGGGACAGGGAAACACCATATATTTT
cdr3_aa: CASSPPWGQGNTIYF

j_call: TRBJ2-6
d_call: .
clone_size: .
v_call: TRBV5-4
cdr3_nt: TGTGCCAGCAGCTTGGGTGCGAGGGTTGGGGCCAACGTCCTGACTTTC
cdr3_aa: CASSLGARVGANVLTF

j_call: TRBJ1-2
d_call: .
clone_size: .
v_call: TRBV19
cdr3_nt: TGTGCCAGTAGCCGGACAACAAGGGACTATGGCTACACCTTC
cdr3_aa: CASSRTTRDYGYTF

j_call: TRBJ1-2
d_call: .
clone_size: .
v_call: TRBV5-1
cdr3_nt: TGCGCCAGCACTTGGGAAGGACCAAACTATGGCTACACCTTC
cdr3_aa: CASTWEGPNYGYTF

j_call: TRBJ1-4
d_call: .
clone_size: .
v_call: TRBV18
cdr3_nt: TGTGCCAGCTCACCACGGGTTGGGGCAACTAATGAAAAACTGTTTTTT
cdr3_aa: CASSPRVGATNEKLFF

j_call: TRBJ2-7
d_call: .
clone_size: .
v_call: TRBV19
cdr3_nt: TGTGCCAGTACTCCCGGGGCAGGGCCCTACGAGCAGTACTTC
cdr3_aa: CASTPGAGPYEQYF

j_call: TRBJ1-5
d_call: .
clone_size: .
v_call: TRBV19
cdr3_nt: TGTGCCAGTGAACAGGATCCCAATCAGCCCCAGCATTTT
cdr3_aa: CASEQDPNQPQHF

j_call: TRBJ2-1
d_call: TRBD2
clone_size: .
v_call: TRBV19
cdr3_nt: TGTGCCAGTAGTGTCGGACTAGCGGGGGGTTACAATGAGCAGTTCTTC
cdr3_aa: CASSVGLAGGYNEQFF

j_call: TRBJ2-3
d_call: .
clone_size: .
v_call: TRBV14
cdr3_nt: TGTGCCAGCAGCCAAGTGATGAGGCGCCCCACAGATACGCAGTATTTT
cdr3_aa: CASSQVMRRPTDTQYF

j_call: TRBJ2-7
d_call: .
clone_size: .
v_call: TRBV19
cdr3_nt: TGTGCCAGTAGTAAGTCCAATCAGGGAGACCCCTACGAGCAGTACTTC
cdr3_aa: CASSKSNQGDPYEQYF

j_call: TRBJ2-7
d_call: TRBD1
clone_size: .
v_call: TRBV5-4
cdr3_nt: TGTGCCAGCAGGCGGGACAGGGACCGAGCAATCTTC
cdr3_aa: CASRRDRDRAIF

j_call: TRBJ2-5
d_call: .
clone_size: .
v_call: TRBV30
cdr3_nt: TGTGCCTGGAGCTTAAATGGTGGCATCCTACGGGAGACCCAGTACTTC
cdr3_aa: CAWSLNGGILRETQYF

j_call: TRBJ1-4
d_call: .
clone_size: .
v_call: TRBV15
cdr3_nt: TGTGCCACCAGCCGGGACCTCACATCGACTAATGAAAAACTGTTTTTT
cdr3_aa: CATSRDLTSTNEKLFF

j_call: TRBJ2-7
d_call: .
clone_size: .
v_call: TRBV2
cdr3_nt: TGTGCCAGCAGTATTCTGGGGGGCTCCGAGCAGTACTTC
cdr3_aa: CASSILGGSEQYF

j_call: TRBJ2-1
d_call: TRBD2
clone_size: once
v_call: TRBV11-2
cdr3_nt: TGTGCCAGCAGCTTAGGAGCGGGGTCTTACAATGAGCAGTTCTTC
cdr3_aa: CASSLGAGSYNEQFF

j_call: TRBJ2-1
d_call: .
clone_size: .
v_call: TRBV5-6
cdr3_nt: TGTGCCAGCAGCTTGTGGGCAGGATCTTACAATGAGCAGTTCTTC
cdr3_aa: CASSLWAGSYNEQFF

j_call: TRBJ1-1
d_call: TRBD1
clone_size: .
v_call: TRBV6-5
cdr3_nt: TGTGCCAGCGGAACAGGGGAAGGAAACACTGAAGCTTTCTTT
cdr3_aa: CASGTGEGNTEAFF

j_call: TRBJ1-5
d_call: .
clone_size: .
v_call: TRBV7-2
cdr3_nt: TGTGCCAGCAGCTTAGCCCCCCCCCAGGGATCCCAAGGGACCCAGCATTTT
cdr3_aa: CASSLAPPQGSQGTQHF

j_call: TRBJ1-4
d_call: TRBD1
clone_size: .
v_call: TRBV5-6
cdr3_nt: TGTGCCAGCAGGGGACAGATTAATGAAAAACTGTTTTTT
cdr3_aa: CASRGQINEKLFF

j_call: TRBJ1-4
d_call: .
clone_size: .
v_call: TRBV5-1
cdr3_nt: TGCGCCAGCAGCTTGTTTGGAGGTTCGGCAACTAATGAAAAACTGTTTTTT
cdr3_aa: CASSLFGGSATNEKLFF

j_call: TRBJ1-1
d_call: .
clone_size: .
v_call: TRBV7-9
cdr3_nt: TGTGCCAGCAGTGAGGTGAACACTGAAGCTTTCTTT
cdr3_aa: CASSEVNTEAFF

j_call: TRBJ2-2
d_call: .
clone_size: .
v_call: TRBV11-3
cdr3_nt: TGTGCCAGCAGCTTAGTCGTCGGGGAGCTGTTTTTT
cdr3_aa: CASSLVVGELFF

j_call: TRBJ1-4
d_call: .
clone_size: .
v_call: TRBV5-1
cdr3_nt: TGCGCCAGCAGCAACGGACGTGCAACTAATGAAAAACTGTTTTTT
cdr3_aa: CASSNGRATNEKLFF

j_call: TRBJ2-1
d_call: .
clone_size: .
v_call: TRBV2
cdr3_nt: TGTGCCAGCAGTGTCTCCTACAATGAGCAGTTCTTC
cdr3_aa: CASSVSYNEQFF

j_call: TRBJ2-1
d_call: TRBD2
clone_size: .
v_call: TRBV7-2
cdr3_nt: TGTGCCAGCAGGTCGAGCGGGAGCTCCTACAATGAGCAGTTCTTC
cdr3_aa: CASRSSGSSYNEQFF

j_call: TRBJ1-2
d_call: .
clone_size: .
v_call: TRBV6-5
cdr3_nt: TGTGCCAGCAAAGCCTGGGAAAACTATGGCTACACCTTC
cdr3_aa: CASKAWENYGYTF

j_call: TRBJ1-2
d_call: .
clone_size: .
v_call: TRBV5-3
cdr3_nt: TGTGCCAGAAGCTTGTCCTCTTGGGGCTTC
cdr3_aa: CARSLSSWGF

j_call: TRBJ1-4
d_call: .
clone_size: .
v_call: TRBV6-5
cdr3_nt: TGTGCCAGCACCTTTTGGAGGGTCGATGAAAAACTGTTTTTT
cdr3_aa: CASTFWRVDEKLFF

j_call: TRBJ2-7
d_call: .
clone_size: .
v_call: TRBV30
cdr3_nt: TGTGCCTGTAGGGGGGCCAGCACCTTAGGGGAGCAGTACTTC
cdr3_aa: CACRGASTLGEQYF

j_call: TRBJ1-3
d_call: TRBD1
clone_size: .
v_call: TRBV7-9
cdr3_nt: TGTGCCAGCAGCCGGCCCGGGACAGTCTCATCCTCTGGAAACACCATATATTTT
cdr3_aa: CASSRPGTVSSSGNTIYF

j_call: TRBJ1-4
d_call: TRBD1
clone_size: .
v_call: TRBV5-1
cdr3_nt: TGCGCCAGCAGCGAAAGACAGGGTGGTGTGGAAAAACTGTTTTTT
cdr3_aa: CASSERQGGVEKLFF

j_call: TRBJ1-6
d_call: .
clone_size: .
v_call: TRBV21-1
cdr3_nt: TGTGCCAGCATAGTCAAGGATGGATGTCCTCCCCTCCACTTT
cdr3_aa: CASIVKDGCPPLHF

j_call: TRBJ2-7
d_call: .
clone_size: .
v_call: TRBV20-1
cdr3_nt: TGCAGTGCACCCGCAGGGTACGAGCAGTACTTC
cdr3_aa: CSAPAGYEQYF

j_call: TRBJ1-6
d_call: .
clone_size: .
v_call: TRBV6-5
cdr3_nt: TGTGCCAGCAGTTACGATGGGGCTTCACCCCTCCACTTT
cdr3_aa: CASSYDGASPLHF